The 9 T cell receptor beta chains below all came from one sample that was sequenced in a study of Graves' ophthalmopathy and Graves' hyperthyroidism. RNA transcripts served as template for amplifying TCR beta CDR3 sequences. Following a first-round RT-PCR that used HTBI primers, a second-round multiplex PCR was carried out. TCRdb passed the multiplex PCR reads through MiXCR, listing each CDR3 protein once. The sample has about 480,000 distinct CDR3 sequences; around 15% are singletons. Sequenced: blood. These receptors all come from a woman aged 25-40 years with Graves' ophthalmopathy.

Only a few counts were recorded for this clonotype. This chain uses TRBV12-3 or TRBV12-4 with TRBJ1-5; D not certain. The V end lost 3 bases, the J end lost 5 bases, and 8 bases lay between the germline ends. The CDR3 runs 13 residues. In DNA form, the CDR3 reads TGTGCCAGCAGTTTCTGGAGGGATCAGCCCCAGCATTTT. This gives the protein CASSFWRDQPQHF.

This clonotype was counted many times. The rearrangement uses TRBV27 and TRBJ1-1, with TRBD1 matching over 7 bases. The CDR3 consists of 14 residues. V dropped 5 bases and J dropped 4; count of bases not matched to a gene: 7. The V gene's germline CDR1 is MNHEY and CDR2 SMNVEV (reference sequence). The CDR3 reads CASSNLDRITEAFF. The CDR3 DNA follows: TGTGCCAGCAGTAACTTGGACAGGATCACTGAAGCTTTCTTT.

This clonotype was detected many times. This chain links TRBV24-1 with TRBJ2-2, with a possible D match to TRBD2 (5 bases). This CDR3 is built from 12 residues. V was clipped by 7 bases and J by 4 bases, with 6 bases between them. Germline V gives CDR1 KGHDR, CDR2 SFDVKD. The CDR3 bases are TGTGCCACCAGGCGGGCCACCGGGGAGCTGTTTTTT. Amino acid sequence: CATRRATGELFF.

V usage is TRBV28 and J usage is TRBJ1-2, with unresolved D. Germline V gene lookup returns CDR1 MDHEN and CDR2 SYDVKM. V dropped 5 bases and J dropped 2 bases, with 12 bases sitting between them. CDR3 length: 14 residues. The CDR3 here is CASSRLTTNYGYTF. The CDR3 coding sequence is TGTGCCAGCAGTCGACTCACGACGAACTATGGCTACACCTTC.

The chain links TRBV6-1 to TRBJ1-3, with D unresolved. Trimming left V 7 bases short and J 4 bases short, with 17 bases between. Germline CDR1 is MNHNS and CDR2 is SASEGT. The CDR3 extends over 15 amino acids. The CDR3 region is CASTPGISRGNTIYF. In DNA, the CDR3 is TGTGCCAGCACCCCCGGGATAAGCAGAGGAAACACCATATATTTT.

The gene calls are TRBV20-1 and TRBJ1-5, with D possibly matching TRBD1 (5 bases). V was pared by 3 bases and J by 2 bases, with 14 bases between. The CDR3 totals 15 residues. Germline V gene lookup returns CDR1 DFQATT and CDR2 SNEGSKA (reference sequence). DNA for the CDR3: TGCAGTGCTAGGGGCCCCCAAGGGGGCAATCAGCCCCAGCATTTT. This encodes CSARGPQGGNQPQHF.

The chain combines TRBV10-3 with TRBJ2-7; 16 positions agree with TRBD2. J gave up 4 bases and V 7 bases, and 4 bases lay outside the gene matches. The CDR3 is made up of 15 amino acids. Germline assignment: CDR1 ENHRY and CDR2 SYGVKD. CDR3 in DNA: TGTGCCATCAAGGGACTAGCGGGAGGGCTATACGAGCAGTACTTC. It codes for CAIKGLAGGLYEQYF.

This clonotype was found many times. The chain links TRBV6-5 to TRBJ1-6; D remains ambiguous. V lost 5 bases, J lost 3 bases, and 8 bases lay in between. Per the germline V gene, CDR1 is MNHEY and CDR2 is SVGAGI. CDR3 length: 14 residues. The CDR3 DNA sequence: TGTGCCAGCAGTAGACGGGGCTATAATTCACCCCTCCACTTT. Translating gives CASSRRGYNSPLHF.

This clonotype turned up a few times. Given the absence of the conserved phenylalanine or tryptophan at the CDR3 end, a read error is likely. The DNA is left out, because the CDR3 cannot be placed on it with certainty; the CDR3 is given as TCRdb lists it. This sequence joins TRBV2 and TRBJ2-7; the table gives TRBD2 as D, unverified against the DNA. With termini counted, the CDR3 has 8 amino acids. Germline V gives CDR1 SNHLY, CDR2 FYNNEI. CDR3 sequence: CASSLVAG.